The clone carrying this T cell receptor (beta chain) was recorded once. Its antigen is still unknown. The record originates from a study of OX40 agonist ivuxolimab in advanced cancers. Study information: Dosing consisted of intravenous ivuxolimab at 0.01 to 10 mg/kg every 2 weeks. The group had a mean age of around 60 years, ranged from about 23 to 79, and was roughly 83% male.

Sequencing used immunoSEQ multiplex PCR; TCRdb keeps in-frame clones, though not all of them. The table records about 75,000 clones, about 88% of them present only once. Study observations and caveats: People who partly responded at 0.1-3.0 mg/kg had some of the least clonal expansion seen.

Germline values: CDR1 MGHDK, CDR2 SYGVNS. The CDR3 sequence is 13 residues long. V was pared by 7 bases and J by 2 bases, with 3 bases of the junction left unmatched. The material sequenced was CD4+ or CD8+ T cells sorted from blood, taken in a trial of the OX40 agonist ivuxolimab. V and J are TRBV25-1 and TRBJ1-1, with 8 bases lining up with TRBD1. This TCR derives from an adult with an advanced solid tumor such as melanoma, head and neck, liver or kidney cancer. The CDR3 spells CASNGQGNTEAFF. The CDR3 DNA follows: TGTGCCAGCAACGGACAGGGTAACACTGAAGCTTTCTTT. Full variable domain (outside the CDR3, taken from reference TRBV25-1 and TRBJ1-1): EADIYQTPRYLVIGTGKKITLECSQTMGHDKMYWYQQDPGMELHLIHYSYGVNSTEKGDLSSESTVSRIRTEHFPLTLESARPSHTSQYLCASNGQGNTEAFFGQGTRLTVV.